The present T cell receptor beta chain was sequenced within a study of Graves' ophthalmopathy and Graves' hyperthyroidism. As for the study in general: Specimen type is peripheral blood, obtained at initial diagnosis before any treatment.

Amplifying from RNA transcripts, the study obtained TCR beta CDR3 regions. Scientists carried out first-round RT-PCR using HTBI primers and then a second-round multiplex PCR. TCRdb analysed the multiplex PCR reads with MiXCR anew, one entry per CDR3 protein. The table shows around 340,000 distinct CDR3 sequences, with about a sixth occurring only once. This clonotype was recorded at least ten times. The trim removed 5 bases at V and 0 bases at J, leaving 10 bases unmatched. Germline values: CDR1 KGHDR, CDR2 SFDVKD. The CDR3 consists of 17 residues. The rearrangement uses TRBV24-1 and TRBJ2-7; 9 bases are shared with TRBD1. Sequencing was performed on peripheral blood. The sequence derives from an adult man with Graves' ophthalmopathy. CDR3 in DNA: TGTGCCACCAGTGCCCGACCGGGACAGGGAACCTCCTACGAGCAGTACTTC. Translating gives CATSARPGQGTSYEQYF.